A selection of T cell receptor beta chains follows, all from one sample in a study of blood T cell repertoires in COVID-19. Sequenced by immunoSEQ multiplex PCR; TCRdb stores in-frame clones only, minus some. In the table there are about 270,000 clones, 70% to 85% of which are singletons. Sequenced input: peripheral blood. All receptors come from a human donor with COVID-19, enrolled during active disease. The donor label of this sample is uncertain. CDR3s include the opening cysteine and the closing phenylalanine or tryptophan. The order of the fields is clone size, J gene, V gene, D gene, CDR3 protein, CDR3 DNA. D genes are given only for firm matches. A row's size may be missing; if present it is once, few, many or a size class.

>few|TRBJ1-2|TRBV15|NA
CATSRKQGPSLANYGYTF
TGTGCCACCAGCAGGAAACAGGGTCCGAGTTTGGCTAACTATGGCTACACCTTC
>NA|TRBJ1-1|TRBV5-8|NA
CASSPTGQWAEAFF
TGTGCCAGCAGCCCGACAGGTCAATGGGCTGAAGCTTTCTTT
>NA|TRBJ2-1|TRBV7-3|TRBD2
CASRGLAGTSSYNEQFF
TGTGCCAGCAGGGGACTAGCGGGGACCAGCTCCTACAATGAGCAGTTCTTC
>few|TRBJ2-5|TRBV5-1|NA
CASSLQETQYF
TGCGCCAGCAGCCTCCAAGAGACCCAGTACTTC
>NA|TRBJ2-2|TRBV3-1/TRBV3-2|NA
CASSQTRETELFF
TGTGCCAGCAGCCAAACCCGGGAGACGGAGCTGTTTTTT
>NA|TRBJ1-2|TRBV9|NA
CASTFAARDYGYTF
TGTGCCAGCACCTTCGCGGCCAGGGACTATGGCTACACCTTC
>NA|TRBJ2-2|TRBV27|TRBD1
CASSSHTGAAGELFF
TGTGCCAGCAGTTCGCACACAGGGGCGGCCGGGGAGCTGTTTTTT
>NA|TRBJ2-7|TRBV19|TRBD1
CASSTMTGGDEQYF
TGTGCCAGTAGTACTATGACAGGGGGCGACGAGCAGTACTTC
>NA|TRBJ1-6|TRBV14|NA
CASSQGLVDNSPLHF
TGTGCCAGCAGCCAGGGCCTGGTGGATAATTCACCCCTCCACTTT
>NA|TRBJ1-3|TRBV7-2|NA
CASSRSFGTGNTIYF
TGTGCCAGCAGCAGGTCGTTCGGGACTGGAAACACCATATATTTT
>NA|TRBJ2-1|TRBV29-1|TRBD2
CSVEPKRTSGLPSSYNEQFF
TGCAGCGTTGAACCAAAGAGGACTAGCGGCCTTCCTAGCTCCTACAATGAGCAGTTCTTC
>NA|TRBJ1-4|TRBV7-7|TRBD1
CASSLRTGNEKLFF
TGTGCTAGCAGCTTGCGGACAGGGAACGAAAAACTGTTTTTT
>NA|TRBJ2-7|TRBV5-1|TRBD1
CASSSLPGTGTYEQYF
TGCGCCAGCAGCTCGCTTCCCGGGACAGGGACCTACGAGCAGTACTTC
>NA|TRBJ1-2|TRBV28|NA
CASSPPTGIYGYTF
TGTGCCAGCAGTCCTCCAACAGGGATCTATGGCTACACCTTC
>NA|TRBJ2-3|TRBV24-1|TRBD2
CATKQREGPGTDTQYF
TGTGCCACCAAACAGCGGGAAGGCCCCGGGACAGATACGCAGTATTTT
>NA|TRBJ2-3|TRBV19|NA
CASSIGAGGTDTQYF
TGTGCCAGTAGTATAGGGGCAGGGGGCACAGATACGCAGTATTTT